Listed below are T cell receptor beta chains from one sample, sequenced in a study of neurological immune-mediated disorders. TCRdb re-analysed the 5' RACE reads in MiXCR, keeping a single row per CDR3 protein. The sample shows about 55,000 distinct CDR3 sequences, under 5% of them seen only once. Sequenced: CD4+ T cells from blood. These receptors all stem from a woman in her 40s with multiple sclerosis. The CDR3 runs from the conserved cysteine through the conserved F or W. The order of the fields is CDR3 protein, CDR3 DNA, J gene, clone size, V gene, D gene. A D gene is named only where the DNA matches it firmly. Size is stated as how often the clone was seen (once, few, many) or a class if it is expanded.

CDR3aa: CASSREGGFSSPLHF; CDR3nt: TGTGCCAGCAGCCGGGAGGGGGGCTTCTCTTCACCCCTCCACTTT; j_gene: TRBJ1-6; abundance: many; v_gene: TRBV9; d_gene: -
CDR3aa: CATSSGADYNEQFF; CDR3nt: TGTGCCACCAGCAGTGGTGCAGATTACAATGAGCAGTTCTTC; j_gene: TRBJ2-1; abundance: many; v_gene: TRBV15; d_gene: -
CDR3aa: CASSVRLDRTDTQYF; CDR3nt: TGTGCCAGCAGCGTCCGACTCGACAGGACAGATACGCAGTATTTT; j_gene: TRBJ2-3; abundance: many; v_gene: TRBV9; d_gene: -
CDR3aa: CASSLDPGGYEQYF; CDR3nt: TGTGCCAGCAGCTTAGATCCAGGGGGCTACGAGCAGTACTTC; j_gene: TRBJ2-7; abundance: few; v_gene: TRBV11-2; d_gene: TRBD1
CDR3aa: CSAPLNGYTF; CDR3nt: TGCAGTGCTCCTCTCAATGGCTACACCTTC; j_gene: TRBJ1-2; abundance: many; v_gene: TRBV20-1; d_gene: -
CDR3aa: CSASDGGGANTGELFF; CDR3nt: TGCAGTGCTAGTGACGGCGGGGGGGCGAACACCGGGGAGCTGTTTTTT; j_gene: TRBJ2-2; abundance: many; v_gene: TRBV20-1; d_gene: TRBD2
CDR3aa: CASSLEGADTQYF; CDR3nt: TGTGCCAGCAGCTTAGAAGGGGCAGATACGCAGTATTTT; j_gene: TRBJ2-3; abundance: many; v_gene: TRBV9; d_gene: -
CDR3aa: CASSRVPRQGRSGNTIYF; CDR3nt: TGCGCCAGCAGCCGCGTACCCCGACAGGGAAGGTCTGGAAACACCATATATTTT; j_gene: TRBJ1-3; abundance: many; v_gene: TRBV5-1; d_gene: TRBD1
CDR3aa: CASSFGLAGVEYNEQFF; CDR3nt: TGCGCCAGCAGCTTTGGACTAGCGGGGGTGGAATACAATGAGCAGTTCTTC; j_gene: TRBJ2-1; abundance: many; v_gene: TRBV5-1; d_gene: TRBD2
CDR3aa: CSALTSGGPEDEQFF; CDR3nt: TGCAGTGCGCTTACTAGCGGGGGCCCCGAGGATGAGCAGTTCTTC; j_gene: TRBJ2-1; abundance: many; v_gene: TRBV20-1; d_gene: TRBD2
CDR3aa: CASSTGAIGGTEAFF; CDR3nt: TGCGCCAGCAGCACCGGGGCCATCGGGGGCACTGAAGCTTTCTTT; j_gene: TRBJ1-1; abundance: many; v_gene: TRBV5-1; d_gene: -
CDR3aa: CASSFGGATISYEQYF; CDR3nt: TGCGCCAGCAGCTTCGGCGGGGCGACCATCTCCTACGAGCAGTACTTC; j_gene: TRBJ2-7; abundance: many; v_gene: TRBV5-1; d_gene: -
CDR3aa: CASSQGGAGANVLTF; CDR3nt: TGTGCCAGCAGCCAAGGGGGCGCTGGGGCCAACGTCCTGACTTTC; j_gene: TRBJ2-6; abundance: many; v_gene: TRBV14; d_gene: -
CDR3aa: CSARGGLVRTDTQYF; CDR3nt: TGCAGTGCTAGAGGGGGGCTGGTTAGAACAGATACGCAGTATTTT; j_gene: TRBJ2-3; abundance: many; v_gene: TRBV20-1; d_gene: -
CDR3aa: CASSLDRESYEQYF; CDR3nt: TGTGCCAGCAGCTTAGACAGGGAGAGCTACGAGCAGTACTTC; j_gene: TRBJ2-7; abundance: many; v_gene: TRBV7-9; d_gene: -
CDR3aa: CSAWRTGSTGELFF; CDR3nt: TGCAGTGCTTGGCGTACAGGGTCCACCGGGGAGCTGTTTTTT; j_gene: TRBJ2-2; abundance: many; v_gene: TRBV20-1; d_gene: -